This T cell receptor (beta chain) was sequenced during a study of shared clonotypes between healthy human individuals. Terminally differentiated effector memory CD45RA+ cells were excluded from the naive CD8 cells, which were CD45RO-negative and positively selected for CCR7. V lost 4 bases to trimming and J lost 4 bases; unmatched junction nucleotides: 4. CDR1 and CDR2 (germline): MNHEY, SMNVEV (reference sequence). This CDR3 comprises 15 residues. Study processing details: ImmunoSEQ only sent back junction sequences with no quality scores, so filtering was done differently. Here immunoSEQ multiplex PCR was the method, and the copy in TCRdb shows in-frame clones only, minus some. The V and J calls and clone size are taken from that table; D and trimming were inferred from the DNA. The repertoire holds about 550,000 clones, with about 95% as singletons.

Sequencing used naive CD8+ T cells sorted from blood. The receptor was derived from a woman aged 25 to 45 in good health. The chain has TRBV27 and TRBJ2-5; 12 nucleotides line up with TRBD2. DNA of the CDR3: TGTGCCAGCAGTTCCACGGGACTAGCGGGAGAGACCCAGTACTTC. The encoded protein is CASSSTGLAGETQYF.